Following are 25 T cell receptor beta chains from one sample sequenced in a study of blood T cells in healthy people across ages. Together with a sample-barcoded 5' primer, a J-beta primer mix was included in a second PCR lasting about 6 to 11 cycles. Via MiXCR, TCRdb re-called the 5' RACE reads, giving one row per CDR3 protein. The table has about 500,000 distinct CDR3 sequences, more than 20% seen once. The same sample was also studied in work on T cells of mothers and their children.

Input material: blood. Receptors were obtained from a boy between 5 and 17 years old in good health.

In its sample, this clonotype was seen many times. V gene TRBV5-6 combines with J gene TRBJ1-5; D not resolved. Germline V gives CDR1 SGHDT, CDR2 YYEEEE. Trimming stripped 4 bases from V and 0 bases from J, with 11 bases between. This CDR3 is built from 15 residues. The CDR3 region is CASSPREYSNQPQHF. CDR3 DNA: TGTGCCAGCAGCCCGAGGGAGTATAGCAATCAGCCCCAGCATTTT. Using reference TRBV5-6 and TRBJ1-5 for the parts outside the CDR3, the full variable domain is DAGVTQSPTHLIKTRGQQVTLRCSPKSGHDTVSWYQQALGQGPQFIFQYYEEEERQRGNFPDRFSGHQFPNYSSELNVNALLLGDSALYLCASSPREYSNQPQHFGDGTRLSIL.

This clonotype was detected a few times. The CDR3 DNA reads TGTGCCAGCAGCTCCCCCGGCAGGGCGGAATCTAGACCCTACGAGCAGTACTTC. It codes for CASSSPGRAESRPYEQYF. The gene calls are TRBV27 and TRBJ2-7, with D possibly matching TRBD1 (5 bases). Germline V gene lookup returns CDR1 MNHEY and CDR2 SMNVEV (reference sequence). This CDR3 is built from 18 residues. V was cut by 6 bases and J by 2 bases, with 26 bases left in between.

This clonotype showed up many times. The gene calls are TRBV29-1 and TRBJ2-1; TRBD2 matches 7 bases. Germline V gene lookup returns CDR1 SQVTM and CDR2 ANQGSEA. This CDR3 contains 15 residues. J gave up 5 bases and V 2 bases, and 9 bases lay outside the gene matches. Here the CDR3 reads CSVELGLAENNEQFF. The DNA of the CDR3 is TGCAGCGTTGAACTGGGGCTAGCGGAGAACAATGAGCAGTTCTTC.

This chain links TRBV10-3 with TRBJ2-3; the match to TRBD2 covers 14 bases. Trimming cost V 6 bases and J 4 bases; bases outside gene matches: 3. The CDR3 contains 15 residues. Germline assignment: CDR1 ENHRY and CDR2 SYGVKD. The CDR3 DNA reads TGTGCCATCAGCCCGGGACTAGCGGGAGCAGATACGCAGTATTTT. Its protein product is CAISPGLAGADTQYF.

CDR3 amino acids: CASSQSARYTGELFF. CDR3 in DNA: TGTGCCAGCAGTCAGTCAGCCCGATACACCGGGGAGCTGTTTTTT. The chain joins TRBV28 to TRBJ2-2, with D unclear. The germline V gene has CDR1 MDHEN and CDR2 SYDVKM. This CDR3 is built from 15 residues. V was shortened by 5 bases and J by 3 bases, with 13 bases between the two germline ends.

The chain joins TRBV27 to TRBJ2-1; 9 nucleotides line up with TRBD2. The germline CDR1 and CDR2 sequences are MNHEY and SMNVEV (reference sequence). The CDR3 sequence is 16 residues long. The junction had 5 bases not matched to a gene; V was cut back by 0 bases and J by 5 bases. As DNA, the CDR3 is TGTGCCAGCAGTTTATCGGGGCTAGCGGGGAACAATGAGCAGTTCTTC. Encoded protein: CASSLSGLAGNNEQFF.

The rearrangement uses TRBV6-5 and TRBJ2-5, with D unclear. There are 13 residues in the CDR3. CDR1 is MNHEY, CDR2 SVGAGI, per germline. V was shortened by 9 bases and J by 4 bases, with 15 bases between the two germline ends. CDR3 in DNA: TGTGCCAGTTGCGAGGAAGTAGGAGAGACCCAGTACTTC. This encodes CASCEEVGETQYF.

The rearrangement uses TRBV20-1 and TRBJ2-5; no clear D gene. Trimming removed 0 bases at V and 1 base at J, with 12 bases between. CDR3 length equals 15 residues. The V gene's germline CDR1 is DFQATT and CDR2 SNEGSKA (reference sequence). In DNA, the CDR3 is TGCAGTGCTAGAGATTGGAGTGGCTTCCAAGAGACCCAGTACTTC. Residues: CSARDWSGFQETQYF.

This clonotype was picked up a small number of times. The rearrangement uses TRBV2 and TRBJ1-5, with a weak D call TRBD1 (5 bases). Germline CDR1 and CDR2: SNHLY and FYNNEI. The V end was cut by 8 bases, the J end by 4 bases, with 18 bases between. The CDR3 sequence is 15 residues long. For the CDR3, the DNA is TGTGCCAGCCAAAAAAGTGAGACAGAAAATCAGCCCCAGCATTTT. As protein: CASQKSETENQPQHF.

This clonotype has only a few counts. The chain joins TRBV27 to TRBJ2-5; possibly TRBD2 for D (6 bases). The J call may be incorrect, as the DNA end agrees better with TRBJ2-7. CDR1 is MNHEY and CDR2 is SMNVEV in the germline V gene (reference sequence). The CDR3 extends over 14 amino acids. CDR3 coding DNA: TGTGCCAGCAGCATGAGGAGGGGACCTTTCGAGCAGTACTTC. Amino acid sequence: CASSMRRGPFEQYF.

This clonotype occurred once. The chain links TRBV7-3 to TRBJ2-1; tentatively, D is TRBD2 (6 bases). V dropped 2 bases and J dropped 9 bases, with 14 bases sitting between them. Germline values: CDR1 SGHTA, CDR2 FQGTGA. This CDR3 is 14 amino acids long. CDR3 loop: CASSLRLGGSEQFF. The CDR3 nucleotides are TGTGCCAGCAGCTTACGGCTGGGGGGAAGTGAGCAGTTCTTC.

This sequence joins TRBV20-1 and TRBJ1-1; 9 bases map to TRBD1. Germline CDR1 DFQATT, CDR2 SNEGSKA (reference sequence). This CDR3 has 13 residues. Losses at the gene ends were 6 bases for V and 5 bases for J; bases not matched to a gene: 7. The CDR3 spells CSAPGQGKTEAFF. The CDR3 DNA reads TGCAGTGCCCCGGGACAGGGAAAGACTGAAGCTTTCTTT.

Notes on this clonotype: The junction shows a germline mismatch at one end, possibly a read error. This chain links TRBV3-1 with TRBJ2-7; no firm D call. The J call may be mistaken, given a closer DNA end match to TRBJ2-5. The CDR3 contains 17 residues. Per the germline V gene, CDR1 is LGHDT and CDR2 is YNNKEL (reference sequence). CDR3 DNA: TGTACCAGCAGCCAAGACCAATCGTGGAAGTACCAAGAGACCCAGTACTTC. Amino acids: CTSSQDQSWKYQETQYF.

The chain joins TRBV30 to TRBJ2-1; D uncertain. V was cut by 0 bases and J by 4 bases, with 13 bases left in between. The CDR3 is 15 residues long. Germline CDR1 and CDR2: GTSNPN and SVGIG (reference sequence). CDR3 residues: CAWSVHTSPYNEQFF. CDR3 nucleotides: TGTGCCTGGAGTGTACACACAAGCCCTTACAATGAGCAGTTCTTC.

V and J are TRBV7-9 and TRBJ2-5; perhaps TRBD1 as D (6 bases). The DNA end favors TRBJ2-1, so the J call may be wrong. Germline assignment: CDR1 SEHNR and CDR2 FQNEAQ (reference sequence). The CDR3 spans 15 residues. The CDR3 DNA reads TGTGCCAGCAGCGCCTCCGGGACACCTTACAATGAGCAGTTCTTC. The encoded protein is CASSASGTPYNEQFF.

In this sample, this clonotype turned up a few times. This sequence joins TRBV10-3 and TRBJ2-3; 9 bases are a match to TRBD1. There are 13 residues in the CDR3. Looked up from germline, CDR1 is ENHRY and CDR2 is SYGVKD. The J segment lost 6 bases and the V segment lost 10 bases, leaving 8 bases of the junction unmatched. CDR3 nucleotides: TGTGCCACCGGGACAGGGTCTTCGGATACGCAGTATTTT. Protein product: CATGTGSSDTQYF.

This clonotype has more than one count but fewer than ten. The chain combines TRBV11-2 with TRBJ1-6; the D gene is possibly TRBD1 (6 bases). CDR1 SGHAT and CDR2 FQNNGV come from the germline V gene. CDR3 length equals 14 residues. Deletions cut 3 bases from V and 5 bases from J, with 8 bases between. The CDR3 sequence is CASSFSGDNSPLHF. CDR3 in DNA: TGTGCCAGCAGCTTCTCAGGGGATAATTCACCCCTCCACTTT.

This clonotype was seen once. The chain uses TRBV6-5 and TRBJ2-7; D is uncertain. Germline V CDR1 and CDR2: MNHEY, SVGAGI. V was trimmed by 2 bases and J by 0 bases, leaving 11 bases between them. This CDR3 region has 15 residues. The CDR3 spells CASSYDGGSSYEQYF. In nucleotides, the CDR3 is TGTGCCAGCAGTTACGATGGCGGCTCCTCCTACGAGCAGTACTTC.

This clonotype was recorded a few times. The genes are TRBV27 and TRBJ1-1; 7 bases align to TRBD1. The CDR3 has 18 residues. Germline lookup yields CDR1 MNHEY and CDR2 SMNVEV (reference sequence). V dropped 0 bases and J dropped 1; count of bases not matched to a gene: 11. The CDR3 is CASSLSGTGRGPNTEAFF. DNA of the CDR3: TGTGCCAGCAGTTTATCGGGCACAGGTAGGGGGCCGAACACTGAAGCTTTCTTT.

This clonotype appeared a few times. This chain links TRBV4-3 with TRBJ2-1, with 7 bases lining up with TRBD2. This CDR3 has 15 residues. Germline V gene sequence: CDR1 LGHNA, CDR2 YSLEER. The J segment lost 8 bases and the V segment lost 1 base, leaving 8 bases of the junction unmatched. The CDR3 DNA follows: TGCGCCAGCAGCCAAGTACGACGGAGCGGGGATGAGCAGTTCTTC. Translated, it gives CASSQVRRSGDEQFF.

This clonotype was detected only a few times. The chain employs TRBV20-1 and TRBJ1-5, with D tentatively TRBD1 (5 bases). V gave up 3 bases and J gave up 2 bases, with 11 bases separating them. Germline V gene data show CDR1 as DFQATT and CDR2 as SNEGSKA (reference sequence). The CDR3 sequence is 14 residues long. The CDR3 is CSASKGTGNQPQHF. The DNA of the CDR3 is TGCAGTGCTAGTAAGGGGACGGGCAATCAGCCCCAGCATTTT.

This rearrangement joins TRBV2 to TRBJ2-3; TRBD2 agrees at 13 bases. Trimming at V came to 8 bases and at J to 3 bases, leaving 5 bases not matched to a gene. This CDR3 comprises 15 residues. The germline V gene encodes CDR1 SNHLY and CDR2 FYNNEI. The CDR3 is CASATSGGATDTQYF. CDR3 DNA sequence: TGTGCCAGCGCTACTAGCGGGGGGGCAACAGATACGCAGTATTTT.

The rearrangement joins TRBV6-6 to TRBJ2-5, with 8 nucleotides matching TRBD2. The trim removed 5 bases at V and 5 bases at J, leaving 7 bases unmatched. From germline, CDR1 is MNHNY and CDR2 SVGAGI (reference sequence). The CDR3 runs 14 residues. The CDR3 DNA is TGTGCCAGCAGTGCCGGGACTAGTCTGGAGACCCAGTACTTC. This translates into CASSAGTSLETQYF.

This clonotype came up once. CDR3 DNA sequence: TGTGCCAGCAGTTACTCGAAGGGGCGAGGTGGGGAGACCCAGTACTTC. Amino acids: CASSYSKGRGGETQYF. The rearrangement uses TRBV6-2 or TRBV6-3 and TRBJ2-5, with D possibly being TRBD1 (5 bases). The CDR3 length is 16 residues. Germline V gene sequence: CDR1 MNHEY, CDR2 SVGEGT. Trimming pared 0 bases from V and 5 bases from J, leaving 16 bases between.

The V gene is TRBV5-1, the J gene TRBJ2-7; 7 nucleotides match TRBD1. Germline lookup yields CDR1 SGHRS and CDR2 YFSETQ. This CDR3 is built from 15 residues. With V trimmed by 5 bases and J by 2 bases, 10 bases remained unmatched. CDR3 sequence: CASSYLRDSTYEQYF. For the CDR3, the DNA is TGCGCCAGCAGTTACCTTCGGGACAGCACCTACGAGCAGTACTTC.